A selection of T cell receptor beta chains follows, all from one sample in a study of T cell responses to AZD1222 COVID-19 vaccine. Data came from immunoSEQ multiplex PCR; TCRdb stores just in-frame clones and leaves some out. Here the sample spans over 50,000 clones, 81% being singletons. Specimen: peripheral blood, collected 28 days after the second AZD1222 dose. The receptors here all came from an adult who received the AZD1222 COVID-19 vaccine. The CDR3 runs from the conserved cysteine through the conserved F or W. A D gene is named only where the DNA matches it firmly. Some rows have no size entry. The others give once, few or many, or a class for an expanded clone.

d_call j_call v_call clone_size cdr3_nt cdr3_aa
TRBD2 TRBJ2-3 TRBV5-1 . TGCGCCAGCAGCCGGGGACTAGCGGCCACAGATACGCAGTATTTT CASSRGLAATDTQYF
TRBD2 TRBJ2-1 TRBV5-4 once TGTGCCAGCAGCTTTACCTTAGCGGGTCACTACAATGAGCAGTTCTTC CASSFTLAGHYNEQFF
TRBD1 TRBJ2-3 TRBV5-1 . TGCGCCAGCAGAAGGGACAGTAGCACAGATACGCAGTATTTT CASRRDSSTDTQYF
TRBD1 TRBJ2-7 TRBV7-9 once TGTGCCAGCAGCGTCAGACAGGGGGTGGGATCCTACGAGCAGTACTTC CASSVRQGVGSYEQYF
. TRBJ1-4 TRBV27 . TGTGCCAGCAGCCCAACGGGGACCTGGAGTGAAAAACTGTTTTTT CASSPTGTWSEKLFF
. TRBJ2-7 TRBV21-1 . TGTGCCAGCAGCAAACTGCAGGTTCCGGCGGACAGGGCCATTTACGAGCAGTACTTC CASSKLQVPADRAIYEQYF
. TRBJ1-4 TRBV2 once TGTGCCAGCAGTGTCCTGGACCTAGGAAATGAAAAACTGTTTTTT CASSVLDLGNEKLFF
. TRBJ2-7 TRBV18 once TGTGCCAGCTCACCTGACAGGAACGAGCAGTACTTC CASSPDRNEQYF
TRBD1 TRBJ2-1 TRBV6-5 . TGTGCCAGCAGCCCGGGACAGGCATACAATGAGCAGTTCTTC CASSPGQAYNEQFF
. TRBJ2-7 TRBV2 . TGTGCCAGCAGCCGAAGGATCGAGCAGTACTTC CASSRRIEQYF
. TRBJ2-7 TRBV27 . TGTGCCAGCAGTTTGTCTATAGCCTACGAGCAGTACTTC CASSLSIAYEQYF
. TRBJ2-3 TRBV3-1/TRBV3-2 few TGTGCCAGCAGCCCTACAGGGGATACGCAGTATTTT CASSPTGDTQYF
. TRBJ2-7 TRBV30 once TGTGCCGGGAAATGGGGGTACGAGCAGTACTTC CAGKWGYEQYF
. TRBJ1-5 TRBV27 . TGTGCCAGCAGTTTATCACAGGGACAGCCCCAGCATTTT CASSLSQGQPQHF
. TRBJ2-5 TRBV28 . TGTGCCAGCAGTTCCCGACTAACCAGGCGGGAGACCCAGTACTTC CASSSRLTRRETQYF
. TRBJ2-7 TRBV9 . TGTGCCAGCAGCGCGGGGTCCGGGGACCCAGGGTTCAACGAGCAGTACTTC CASSAGSGDPGFNEQYF
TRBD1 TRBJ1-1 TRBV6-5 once TGTGCCAGCACTTACACCGGGACAGGGGAGGCTGAAGCTTTCTTT CASTYTGTGEAEAFF
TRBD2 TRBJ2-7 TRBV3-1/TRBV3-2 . TGTGCCAGCAGCCCTCCGGGGACTAGCAGCGAGCAGTACTTC CASSPPGTSSEQYF
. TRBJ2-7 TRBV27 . TGTGCCAGCAGTTGGTCGGGAGCTACCTACGAGCAGTACTTC CASSWSGATYEQYF
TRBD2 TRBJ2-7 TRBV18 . TGTGCCAGCTCACCACCGGGGGGGAGCTCCTACGAGCAGTACTTC CASSPPGGSSYEQYF